This T cell receptor beta chain was observed in a study of blood T cell repertoires in COVID-19. The wider study: Sample material is recorded as cDNA or gDNA derived from T cells, B-cell-depleted T cells, or PBMCs.

The V and J ends lost 1 base and 3 bases, in that order; junction bases with no gene match: 4. The CDR3 sequence is 15 residues long. CDR1 and CDR2 from the germline V gene are LGHNA and YNFKEQ. As processed by the authors: From reference gene primer amplification, estimates of nucleated cell counts were derived. Measured with immunoSEQ multiplex PCR; TCRdb has only the in-frame clones, and not every one. The V and J calls and the clone size are those of that table, but D and trimming were determined from the DNA. The table includes 200,000 to 250,000 clones, approximately 81% detected once. In Seattle, patients joined the study during active infection and were tracked longitudinally. This clone was seen once.

The TCR comes from a woman aged 80 or older with COVID-19, enrolled during active disease. V and J are TRBV4-2 and TRBJ2-3; 7 bases map to TRBD1. The source material was peripheral blood. DNA for the CDR3: TGTGCCAGCAGCCAAGGGACAGGAATTACAGATACGCAGTATTTT. The encoded protein is CASSQGTGITDTQYF.